These T cell receptor beta chains were read from a single sample in a study of blood T cell repertoires in COVID-19. Repertoires were generated with immunoSEQ multiplex PCR, while TCRdb's copy carries only in-frame clones and drops some. The repertoire holds 95,000 to 150,000 clones, with just over 85% as singletons. The specimen sequenced was peripheral blood. The origin of the receptors is a man aged 35 to 55 with acute or convalescent COVID-19. The CDR3 runs from the conserved cysteine through the conserved F or W. The order of the fields is clone size, J gene, V gene, D gene, CDR3 protein, CDR3 DNA. A D gene is named only where the DNA matches it firmly. Part of the rows lack a size; the others show once, few, many or a class for expanded clones.

clone size: NA; J gene: TRBJ1-2; V gene: TRBV5-6; D gene: TRBD1; CDR3 protein: CASSPSRNRGQGLGGYTF; CDR3 DNA: TGTGCCAGCAGCCCTTCGAGGAATAGGGGACAGGGGCTCGGTGGCTACACCTTC
clone size: NA; J gene: TRBJ2-1; V gene: TRBV6-5; D gene: TRBD2; CDR3 protein: CASSYGPSGGAPEQFF; CDR3 DNA: TGTGCCAGCAGTTACGGTCCTAGCGGGGGGGCCCCTGAGCAGTTCTTC
clone size: NA; J gene: TRBJ2-1; V gene: TRBV24-1; D gene: TRBD2; CDR3 protein: CATSGASGMTDGPWHEQFF; CDR3 DNA: TGTGCCACCAGTGGGGCTAGCGGGATGACTGATGGTCCCTGGCATGAGCAGTTCTTC
clone size: NA; J gene: TRBJ2-7; V gene: TRBV5-5; D gene: TRBD2; CDR3 protein: CASSLALSREGEQYF; CDR3 DNA: TGTGCCAGCAGCTTGGCTCTGAGTAGGGAGGGCGAGCAGTACTTC
clone size: NA; J gene: TRBJ2-1; V gene: TRBV7-9; D gene: TRBD2; CDR3 protein: CASSSRTSLNEQFF; CDR3 DNA: TGTGCCAGCAGTTCGAGGACTAGTTTGAATGAGCAGTTCTTC
clone size: few; J gene: TRBJ2-5; V gene: TRBV6-5; D gene: TRBD2; CDR3 protein: CASSYDPSGGETQYF; CDR3 DNA: TGTGCCAGCAGTTACGACCCTAGCGGGGGTGAGACCCAGTACTTC
clone size: few; J gene: TRBJ1-1; V gene: TRBV9; D gene: NA; CDR3 protein: CASSVGGGHAEAFF; CDR3 DNA: TGTGCCAGCAGCGTAGGCGGGGGACACGCTGAAGCTTTCTTT
clone size: NA; J gene: TRBJ2-2; V gene: TRBV9; D gene: NA; CDR3 protein: CASSVEGAIGELFF; CDR3 DNA: TGTGCCAGCAGCGTAGAAGGGGCGATCGGGGAGCTGTTTTTT
clone size: NA; J gene: TRBJ2-1; V gene: TRBV27; D gene: NA; CDR3 protein: CASSDRGNEQFF; CDR3 DNA: TGTGCCAGCTCTGACCGCGGCAATGAGCAGTTCTTC
clone size: NA; J gene: TRBJ1-4; V gene: TRBV2; D gene: TRBD1; CDR3 protein: CASRPGQGEKLFF; CDR3 DNA: TGTGCCAGCAGACCGGGACAGGGTGAAAAACTGTTTTTT
clone size: NA; J gene: TRBJ2-5; V gene: TRBV6-2/TRBV6-3; D gene: NA; CDR3 protein: CASSYGSRTTQETQYF; CDR3 DNA: TGTGCCAGCAGTTACGGATCAAGGACAACTCAAGAGACCCAGTACTTC
clone size: NA; J gene: TRBJ1-1; V gene: TRBV29-1; D gene: NA; CDR3 protein: CSASLSLMNTEAFF; CDR3 DNA: TGCAGCGCCTCCCTGAGCTTAATGAACACTGAAGCTTTCTTT
clone size: NA; J gene: TRBJ2-7; V gene: TRBV19; D gene: TRBD2; CDR3 protein: CASSIATSGPYEQYF; CDR3 DNA: TGTGCCAGTAGTATAGCCACTAGCGGACCGTACGAGCAGTACTTC
clone size: NA; J gene: TRBJ2-3; V gene: TRBV7-2; D gene: TRBD2; CDR3 protein: CASSLSGGSTDTQYF; CDR3 DNA: TGTGCCAGCAGCTTATCCGGGGGGAGCACAGATACGCAGTATTTT
clone size: NA; J gene: TRBJ1-1; V gene: TRBV29-1; D gene: NA; CDR3 protein: CSATTGNTEAFF; CDR3 DNA: TGCAGCGCAACGACAGGTAACACTGAAGCTTTCTTT
clone size: NA; J gene: TRBJ2-7; V gene: TRBV18; D gene: NA; CDR3 protein: CASSPPTGTYEQYF; CDR3 DNA: TGTGCCAGCTCACCACCGACGGGTACCTACGAGCAGTACTTC
clone size: few; J gene: TRBJ1-3; V gene: TRBV30; D gene: NA; CDR3 protein: CACEIGSGNTIYF; CDR3 DNA: TGTGCCTGTGAGATCGGGAGCGGAAACACCATATATTTT
clone size: NA; J gene: TRBJ1-1; V gene: TRBV6-5; D gene: NA; CDR3 protein: CASKNSLTNTEAFF; CDR3 DNA: TGTGCCAGCAAGAACAGCCTAACGAACACTGAAGCTTTCTTT
clone size: NA; J gene: TRBJ1-2; V gene: TRBV5-1; D gene: TRBD1; CDR3 protein: CASSPDRGHGYTF; CDR3 DNA: TGCGCCAGCAGCCCCGACAGGGGGCATGGCTACACCTTC
clone size: NA; J gene: TRBJ2-5; V gene: TRBV11-2; D gene: NA; CDR3 protein: CASSLVRGSKETQYF; CDR3 DNA: TGTGCCAGCAGCTTAGTTCGAGGCAGTAAAGAGACCCAGTACTTC
clone size: once; J gene: TRBJ1-2; V gene: TRBV27; D gene: TRBD1; CDR3 protein: CASSPTGTGTYYGYTF; CDR3 DNA: TGTGCCAGCAGTCCCACCGGGACAGGGACCTACTATGGCTACACCTTC
clone size: many; J gene: TRBJ1-1; V gene: TRBV11-3; D gene: NA; CDR3 protein: CASSLGVNTEAFF; CDR3 DNA: TGTGCCAGCAGCTTAGGAGTGAACACTGAAGCTTTCTTT
clone size: NA; J gene: TRBJ2-3; V gene: TRBV30; D gene: NA; CDR3 protein: CAWSVQADTQYF; CDR3 DNA: TGTGCCTGGAGTGTACAGGCAGATACGCAGTATTTT
clone size: NA; J gene: TRBJ1-2; V gene: TRBV30; D gene: NA; CDR3 protein: CAWKEGGIRYTF; CDR3 DNA: TGTGCCTGGAAGGAGGGCGGGATCCGCTACACCTTC
clone size: NA; J gene: TRBJ1-2; V gene: TRBV5-1; D gene: NA; CDR3 protein: CASSLERGTPYGYTF; CDR3 DNA: TGCGCCAGCAGCTTGGAACGGGGGACCCCCTATGGCTACACCTTC
clone size: once; J gene: TRBJ2-5; V gene: TRBV3-1/TRBV3-2; D gene: TRBD1; CDR3 protein: CASSRLGTGPRETQYF; CDR3 DNA: TGTGCCAGCAGCCGCCTCGGGACAGGGCCCCGAGAGACCCAGTACTTC
clone size: NA; J gene: TRBJ2-3; V gene: TRBV7-6; D gene: NA; CDR3 protein: CASSLSTGRTDTQYF; CDR3 DNA: TGTGCCAGCAGTTTGTCCACAGGCCGCACAGATACGCAGTATTTT
clone size: NA; J gene: TRBJ1-2; V gene: TRBV27; D gene: NA; CDR3 protein: CASSLSFGGRYGYTF; CDR3 DNA: TGTGCCAGCAGTTTATCCTTTGGGGGCAGGTATGGCTACACCTTC
clone size: NA; J gene: TRBJ1-5; V gene: TRBV5-8; D gene: TRBD1; CDR3 protein: CASSLGQGVEQPQHF; CDR3 DNA: TGTGCCAGCAGCCTCGGACAGGGAGTAGAACAGCCCCAGCATTTT
clone size: NA; J gene: TRBJ2-3; V gene: TRBV18; D gene: NA; CDR3 protein: CASSGSGTDTQYF; CDR3 DNA: TGTGCCAGCTCCGGGAGTGGCACAGATACGCAGTATTTT
clone size: NA; J gene: TRBJ1-1; V gene: TRBV6-5; D gene: NA; CDR3 protein: CASSLEGLGWAEAFF; CDR3 DNA: TGTGCCAGCAGTTTGGAGGGACTTGGGTGGGCTGAAGCTTTCTTT
clone size: NA; J gene: TRBJ2-1; V gene: TRBV7-6; D gene: NA; CDR3 protein: CASSLDQGGITEQFF; CDR3 DNA: TGTGCCAGCAGCTTAGACCAGGGGGGTATCACTGAGCAGTTCTTC
clone size: NA; J gene: TRBJ1-6; V gene: TRBV19; D gene: TRBD1; CDR3 protein: CASRLDRASYNSPLHF; CDR3 DNA: TGTGCCAGTAGGCTGGACAGGGCGTCCTATAATTCACCCCTCCACTTT
clone size: NA; J gene: TRBJ1-1; V gene: TRBV11-2; D gene: TRBD1; CDR3 protein: CASSLSIRQGNTEAFF; CDR3 DNA: TGTGCCAGCAGCTTATCCATAAGACAGGGTAACACTGAAGCTTTCTTT
clone size: once; J gene: TRBJ1-5; V gene: TRBV6-2/TRBV6-3; D gene: TRBD1; CDR3 protein: CASSYTLDRGVSSSNQPQHF; CDR3 DNA: TGTGCCAGCAGTTACACCTTGGACAGGGGGGTTTCTTCTAGCAATCAGCCCCAGCATTTT
clone size: NA; J gene: TRBJ2-6; V gene: TRBV19; D gene: TRBD1; CDR3 protein: CASSIGRGYSGANVLTF; CDR3 DNA: TGTGCCAGTAGTATCGGCAGGGGGTACTCTGGGGCCAACGTCCTGACTTTC
clone size: NA; J gene: TRBJ1-4; V gene: TRBV19; D gene: NA; CDR3 protein: CASSIRQLNEKLFF; CDR3 DNA: TGTGCCAGTAGTATCCGACAGCTTAATGAAAAACTGTTTTTT
clone size: few; J gene: TRBJ1-2; V gene: TRBV29-1; D gene: TRBD1; CDR3 protein: CSVVGGNYGYTF; CDR3 DNA: TGCAGCGTTGTAGGGGGCAACTATGGCTACACCTTC
clone size: NA; J gene: TRBJ1-3; V gene: TRBV7-9; D gene: NA; CDR3 protein: CASSGRSGNTIYF; CDR3 DNA: TGTGCCAGCAGCGGGCGCTCTGGAAACACCATATATTTT
clone size: NA; J gene: TRBJ2-6; V gene: TRBV6-2/TRBV6-3; D gene: NA; CDR3 protein: CASSYTAGSGANVLTF; CDR3 DNA: TGTGCCAGCAGTTATACCGCGGGATCTGGGGCCAACGTCCTGACTTTC
clone size: NA; J gene: TRBJ1-3; V gene: TRBV7-9; D gene: NA; CDR3 protein: CASSLDRAGNTIYF; CDR3 DNA: TGTGCCAGCAGCTTAGACAGAGCTGGAAACACCATATATTTT
clone size: NA; J gene: TRBJ1-2; V gene: TRBV30; D gene: TRBD1; CDR3 protein: CAWSSGTGTTINYGYTF; CDR3 DNA: TGTGCCTGGAGTTCCGGGACAGGGACCACAATTAACTATGGCTACACCTTC
clone size: NA; J gene: TRBJ2-3; V gene: TRBV29-1; D gene: NA; CDR3 protein: CSVSPSVSTDTQYF; CDR3 DNA: TGCAGCGTTAGTCCTAGCGTAAGCACAGATACGCAGTATTTT
clone size: NA; J gene: TRBJ2-7; V gene: TRBV6-5; D gene: NA; CDR3 protein: CASSYSPGTGGAEQYF; CDR3 DNA: TGTGCCAGCAGTTACTCCCCCGGAACAGGGGGGGCCGAGCAGTACTTC
clone size: once; J gene: TRBJ1-2; V gene: TRBV6-6; D gene: TRBD1; CDR3 protein: CASRTGGTNYGYTF; CDR3 DNA: TGTGCCAGCAGAACAGGGGGAACTAACTATGGCTACACCTTC
clone size: NA; J gene: TRBJ2-3; V gene: TRBV4-3; D gene: TRBD2; CDR3 protein: CASSQIPSRGRGVSDTQYF; CDR3 DNA: TGCGCCAGCAGCCAAATCCCTTCCCGGGGGCGGGGGGTATCAGATACGCAGTATTTT
clone size: NA; J gene: TRBJ1-2; V gene: TRBV19; D gene: TRBD1; CDR3 protein: CASSMTGGSGYGYTF; CDR3 DNA: TGTGCCAGTAGTATGACAGGGGGGTCGGGCTATGGCTACACCTTC